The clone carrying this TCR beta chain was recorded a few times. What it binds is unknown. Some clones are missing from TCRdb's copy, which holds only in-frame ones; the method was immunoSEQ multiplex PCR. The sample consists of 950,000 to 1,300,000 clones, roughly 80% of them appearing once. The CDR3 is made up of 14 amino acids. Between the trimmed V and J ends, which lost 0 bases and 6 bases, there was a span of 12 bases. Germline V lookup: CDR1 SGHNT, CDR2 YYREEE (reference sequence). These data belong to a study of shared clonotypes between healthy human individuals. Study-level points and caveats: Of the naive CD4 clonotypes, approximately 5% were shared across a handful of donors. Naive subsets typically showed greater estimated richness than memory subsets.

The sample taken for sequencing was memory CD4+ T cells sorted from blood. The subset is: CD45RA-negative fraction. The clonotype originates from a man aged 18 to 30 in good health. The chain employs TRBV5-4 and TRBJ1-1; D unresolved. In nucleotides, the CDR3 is TGTGCCAGCAGCTTGGACTTGGCTGACCCTGAAGCTTTCTTT. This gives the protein CASSLDLADPEAFF. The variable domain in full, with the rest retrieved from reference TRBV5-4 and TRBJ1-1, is ETGVTQSPTHLIKTRGQQVTLRCSSQSGHNTVSWYQQALGQGPQFIFQYYREEENGRGNFPPRFSGLQFPNYSSELNVNALELDDSALYLCASSLDLADPEAFFGQGTRLTVV.